The clone carrying this TCR beta chain was observed once. These data come from a study of blood T cell repertoires in COVID-19. The overall study: Collection of acute and convalescent COVID-19 samples took place in the United States, Italy and Spain. In each case, the material was cDNA or gDNA derived from T cells, B-cell-depleted T cells, or PBMCs.

Methods used by the authors: The authors estimated nucleated cell counts from reference gene primer amplification. The table came from immunoSEQ multiplex PCR; TCRdb's copy has only in-frame clones and leaves some out. That table furnishes V, J and clone size, whereas the DNA furnished D and trimming. Of roughly 520,000 clones listed, 88% are singletons. After removal of 4 bases from V and 8 bases from J, the junction contained 11 bases not matched to a gene. Germline CDR1 and CDR2: SGHTA and FQGNSA. The CDR3 is 15 residues long. Recovered Cohort 3 donors showed two negative PCRs, clearance, or symptom resolution.

V gene TRBV7-2 combines with J gene TRBJ2-1; 7 bases line up with TRBD2. Sequencing was performed on PBMCs or T cells enriched from blood (not recorded which). The clonotype was recovered from a woman aged 35 to 49 who had recovered from COVID-19. The CDR3 loop reads CASSSPFRGEYEQFF. The CDR3, as DNA: TGTGCCAGCAGCTCGCCTTTCCGGGGGGAGTATGAGCAGTTCTTC.